A selection of T cell receptor beta chains follows, all from one sample in a study of blood T cell repertoires in COVID-19. The table came from immunoSEQ multiplex PCR; TCRdb's copy has only in-frame clones and leaves some out. The repertoire includes roughly 150,000 clones, approximately 85% of them detected once, and around 2.9% sits in the top ten. Sequencing used peripheral blood. These receptor sequences come from a man aged 50 or older with acute or convalescent COVID-19. Both conserved end residues are part of each CDR3. A D gene is named only where the DNA matches it firmly. A row's size may be missing; if present it is once, few, many or a size class.

D: .; size: .; V: TRBV5-1; J: TRBJ1-1; DNA: TGCGCCAGCAGCCTGGGAGGAGGGAACACTGAAGCTTTCTTT; CDR3: CASSLGGGNTEAFF
D: .; size: .; V: TRBV6-6; J: TRBJ1-5; DNA: TGTGCCAGCATTCCAGCAGGTCGTAATCAGCCCCAGCATTTT; CDR3: CASIPAGRNQPQHF
D: .; size: .; V: TRBV7-8; J: TRBJ1-2; DNA: TGTGCCAGCAGCTTACTTAAACAGGGCAACTATGGCTACACCTTC; CDR3: CASSLLKQGNYGYTF
D: TRBD1; size: .; V: TRBV14; J: TRBJ2-7; DNA: TGTGCCAGCAGCCAGGGGAGACAGGGGCGGGAGCAGTACTTC; CDR3: CASSQGRQGREQYF
D: .; size: .; V: TRBV5-4; J: TRBJ1-4; DNA: TGTGCCAGCAGCTTTGGGCCTGCAACTAATGAAAAACTGTTTTTT; CDR3: CASSFGPATNEKLFF
D: .; size: few; V: TRBV6-4; J: TRBJ2-2; DNA: TGTGCCAGCAGTCCCTCCGGGGTTGGCGGGGAGCTGTTTTTT; CDR3: CASSPSGVGGELFF
D: .; size: .; V: TRBV12-3/TRBV12-4; J: TRBJ1-3; DNA: TGTGCCAGCCTGCAGGCGCGAGACACCATATATTTT; CDR3: CASLQARDTIYF
D: .; size: .; V: TRBV13; J: TRBJ1-3; DNA: TGTGCCAGCAGCTCTCGGTCTTACTCTGGAAACACCATATATTTT; CDR3: CASSSRSYSGNTIYF
D: TRBD1; size: .; V: TRBV6-7; J: TRBJ1-4; DNA: TGTGCCAGGGGGACACAGGGGGCGAATGAAAAACTGTTTTTT; CDR3: CARGTQGANEKLFF
D: .; size: .; V: TRBV18; J: TRBJ2-7; DNA: TGTGCCAGCTCACCACGCCGGGACGAGCAGTACTTC; CDR3: CASSPRRDEQYF
D: .; size: .; V: TRBV30; J: TRBJ1-2; DNA: TGTGCCTGGACCCGGCCGGGTTATGGCTACACCTTC; CDR3: CAWTRPGYGYTF
D: .; size: .; V: TRBV11-2; J: TRBJ2-3; DNA: TGTGCCAGCAGAGAGGAGTGGGGCACAGATACGCAGTATTTT; CDR3: CASREEWGTDTQYF
D: TRBD1; size: .; V: TRBV4-2; J: TRBJ1-4; DNA: TGTGCCAGCAGCCCTTCGGACAGGGAGGAAAAACTGTTTTTT; CDR3: CASSPSDREEKLFF
D: .; size: .; V: TRBV6-5; J: TRBJ1-3; DNA: TGTGCCAGCTTCCGGGAGTTTGGAAACACCATATATTTT; CDR3: CASFREFGNTIYF
D: TRBD1; size: .; V: TRBV5-4; J: TRBJ2-1; DNA: TGTGCCAGCAATGGCGGGACAGGGGAAGGAGCCTACAATGAGCAGTTCTTC; CDR3: CASNGGTGEGAYNEQFF
D: TRBD1; size: .; V: TRBV30; J: TRBJ2-5; DNA: TGTGCCTGGAGCCACAGGGGGTCGTTGGAGACCCAGTACTTC; CDR3: CAWSHRGSLETQYF
D: .; size: .; V: TRBV4-1; J: TRBJ1-1; DNA: TGCGCCAGCAGCCGAGAGACAGCGAACACTGAAGCTTTCTTT; CDR3: CASSRETANTEAFF
D: .; size: .; V: TRBV11-2; J: TRBJ2-1; DNA: TGTGCCAGCAGATCGCAGGGGAGCGATGAGCAGTTCTTC; CDR3: CASRSQGSDEQFF